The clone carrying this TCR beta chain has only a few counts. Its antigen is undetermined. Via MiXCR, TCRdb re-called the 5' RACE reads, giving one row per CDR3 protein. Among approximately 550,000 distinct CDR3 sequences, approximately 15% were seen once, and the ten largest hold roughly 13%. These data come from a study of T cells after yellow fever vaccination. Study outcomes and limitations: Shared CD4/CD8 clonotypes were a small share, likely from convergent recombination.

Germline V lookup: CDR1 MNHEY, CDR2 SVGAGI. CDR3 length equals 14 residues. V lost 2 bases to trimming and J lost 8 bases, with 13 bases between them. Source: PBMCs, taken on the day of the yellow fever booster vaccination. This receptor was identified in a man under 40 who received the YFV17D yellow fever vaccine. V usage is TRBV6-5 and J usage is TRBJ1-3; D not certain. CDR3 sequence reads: CASSYGRLGDTIYF. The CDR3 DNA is TGTGCCAGCAGTTACGGCCGGCTAGGTGACACCATATATTTT.